The 23 T cell receptor beta chains below were found in one sample sequenced in a study of T cells in Graves' hyperthyroidism and ophthalmopathy. TCR beta CDR3 sequences were amplified from RNA transcripts. In the first-round RT-PCR of the TCR CDR3, the HTBI primer set was used. TCRdb re-derived calls from the multiplex PCR reads in MiXCR, one entry per CDR3 protein. The sample has about 690,000 distinct CDR3 sequences, around a sixth seen once. The sample consisted of blood. The receptor set was obtained from a man between 50 and 59 years old with Graves' hyperthyroidism.

This clonotype appeared a few times. The chain's CDR3 is CASSFLVRGAQPQHF. CDR3 bases: TGTGCCAGCAGCTTTTTAGTCAGGGGAGCGCAGCCCCAGCATTTT. This chain connects TRBV7-2 to TRBJ1-5; D perhaps matches TRBD1 (6 bases). Per germline, CDR1 SGHTA and CDR2 FQGNSA. This CDR3 is 15 amino acids long. Trimming shortened V by 3 bases and J by 7 bases, and 16 bases separated the two germline ends.

In this sample, this clonotype turned up many times. This chain joins TRBV10-3 and TRBJ1-1; D gene uncertain. The germline V gene has CDR1 ENHRY and CDR2 SYGVKD. Trimming shortened V by 6 bases and J by 3 bases, and 14 bases separated the two germline ends. This CDR3 comprises 14 residues. As DNA, the CDR3 is TGTGCCATCAGGGTACAAGGGCCGGACACTGAAGCTTTCTTT. Its protein product is CAIRVQGPDTEAFF.

V and J are TRBV5-8 and TRBJ2-7; D is ambiguous. Trimming cost V 4 bases and J 5 bases, with 10 bases left between them. Germline lookup yields CDR1 SGHTS and CDR2 YDEGEE. The length of the CDR3 is 12 residues. The CDR3 region is CASSPITDEQYF. The DNA for the CDR3 is TGTGCCAGCAGCCCTATTACGGACGAGCAGTACTTC.

This clonotype was picked up many times. This chain uses TRBV28 with TRBJ2-7, with 7 bases identical to TRBD2. The V segment lost 5 bases and the J segment 1 base; nucleotides outside the gene matches: 5. CDR3 length: 14 residues. Looked up from germline, CDR1 is MDHEN and CDR2 is SYDVKM. CDR3 sequence reads: CASSGGRASYEQYF. The CDR3 nucleotides are TGTGCCAGCAGTGGTGGGAGGGCATCCTACGAGCAGTACTTC.

A few counts support this clonotype. The rearrangement joins TRBV5-8 to TRBJ2-2; D not resolved. The CDR3 is 12 residues long. CDR1 is SGHTS, CDR2 YDEGEE, per germline. Trimming shortened V by 5 bases and J by 6 bases, and 8 bases separated the two germline ends. The CDR3 nucleotides read TGTGCCAGCAGTCGACCCGCCGGGGAGCTGTTTTTT. Protein product: CASSRPAGELFF.

In its sample, this clonotype was seen a few times. The chain is built from TRBV18 and TRBJ1-1; D not resolved. Trimming cost V 0 bases and J 1 base, with 9 bases left between them. Per the germline V gene, CDR1 is KGHSH and CDR2 is LQKENI. CDR3 size: 15 residues. The CDR3 loop is CASSPPNSQNTEAFF. CDR3 DNA sequence: TGTGCCAGCTCACCACCGAACAGTCAGAACACTGAAGCTTTCTTT. The complete variable domain, with remaining parts taken from reference TRBV18 and TRBJ1-1, reads NAGVMQNPRHLVRRRGQEARLRCSPMKGHSHVYWYRQLPEEGLKFMVYLQKENIIDESGMPKERFSAEFPKEGPSILRIQQVVRGDSAAYFCASSPPNSQNTEAFFGQGTRLTVV.

This clonotype was recorded a few times. This chain joins TRBV3-1 and TRBJ1-2; the D gene is possibly TRBD1 (6 bases). CDR1 and CDR2 (germline): LGHDT, YNNKEL (reference sequence). V gave up 1 base and J gave up 7 bases, with 16 bases separating them. This CDR3 comprises 15 residues. CDR3 coding DNA: TGTGCCAGCAGCCAAGGGATCGGGGGGCTCGGTGGCTACACCTTC. It specifies CASSQGIGGLGGYTF. Supplemented by reference TRBV3-1 and TRBJ1-2, the full variable domain reads DTAVSQTPKYLVTQMGNDKSIKCEQNLGHDTMYWYKQDSKKFLKIMFSYNNKELIINETVPNRFSPKSPDKAHLNLHINSLELGDSAVYFCASSQGIGGLGGYTFGSGTRLTVV.

This clonotype is a singleton in its sample. One junction end does not reproduce the germline sequence, and a read error may be involved. The rearrangement links TRBV2 to TRBJ1-1; 8 bases are a match to TRBD1. The CDR3 is made up of 17 amino acids. Germline V gives CDR1 SNHLY, CDR2 FYNNEI. The CDR3 bases are TGCGCCGGCAGTGAACCCGGCAGGGGGCAAAGGGTAACTGAAGCTTTCTTT. Its translation is CAGSEPGRGQRVTEAFF.

Only a few counts were recorded for this clonotype. The chain joins TRBV20-1 to TRBJ2-5; 11 bases are shared with TRBD2. CDR3 length: 14 residues. The germline gives CDR1 DFQATT, CDR2 SNEGSKA (reference sequence). J was trimmed by 2 bases and V by 6 bases; bases with no gene match: 5. This CDR3 reads CSAKGLAEQETQYF. The CDR3, as DNA: TGCAGTGCAAAGGGACTAGCGGAGCAAGAGACCCAGTACTTC.

This clonotype showed up many times. J is TRBJ2-7 and V is TRBV6-6; D is undetermined. Germline CDR1 MNHNY, CDR2 SVGAGI (reference sequence). V shed 2 bases and J shed 2 bases, with 7 bases lying between them. The CDR3 has 13 amino acids. As DNA, the CDR3 is TGTGCCAGCAGTTACAAGGATACCTACGAGCAGTACTTC. Translating gives CASSYKDTYEQYF.

A word on this clonotype: This clone may be a read error of a much larger clone one base away. This chain uses TRBV5-4 with TRBJ2-5; D call uncertain. CDR3 length: 13 residues. Looked up from germline, CDR1 is SGHNT and CDR2 is YYREEE (reference sequence). The CDR3, as DNA: TGTGTCAGCAGAGAAGGCACGGAACAGACCCAGTACTTC. Residues: CVSREGTEQTQYF.

About this clonotype itself: The junction differs from germline at one of its ends, possibly a read error. This chain links TRBV28 with TRBJ2-5; TRBD1 might be the D (7 bases). CDR3 length: 18 residues. Germline-derived CDR1 and CDR2 are MDHEN and SYDVKM. Written as DNA, the CDR3 is TGTGCCGGCAGTTTACCCCCCGGGGGTGGTGCAGGGGGGGAGACCCAGTACTTC. Amino acid sequence: CAGSLPPGGGAGGETQYF.

Comment on this clonotype: Possible read error: a much larger clone is one base away. The rearrangement uses TRBV28 and TRBJ1-2, with 7 bases matching TRBD1. This CDR3 region has 14 residues. J lost 8 bases, V lost 9 bases, and 15 bases had no gene match. The germline gives CDR1 MDHEN, CDR2 SYDVKM. In DNA, the CDR3 is TGTGCCAGAAGTCTCACAGGGGCCAGCGAAGGCTACACCTTC. Protein product: CARSLTGASEGYTF.

This clonotype was seen more than once but under ten times. The V gene is TRBV7-2, the J gene TRBJ2-2; 7 bases are shared with TRBD1. CDR3 length: 17 residues. CDR1 is SGHTA and CDR2 is FQGNSA in the germline V gene. Trimming at V came to 0 bases and at J to 6 bases, leaving 10 bases not matched to a gene. The CDR3 region is CASSLARQGDVPGELFF. The CDR3 DNA is TGTGCCAGCAGCTTAGCCCGACAGGGAGACGTTCCCGGGGAGCTGTTTTTT. The whole variable domain, filled in from reference TRBV7-2 and TRBJ2-2, reads GAGVSQSPSNKVTEKGKDVELRCDPISGHTALYWYRQSLGQGLEFLIYFQGNSAPDKSGLPSDRFSAERTGGSVSTLTIQRTQQEDSAVYLCASSLARQGDVPGELFFGEGSRLTVL.

As for this clonotype: Given a much more abundant clone one base away, this may be a read error. The chain joins TRBV6-2 or TRBV6-3 to TRBJ1-5; 10 bases fit TRBD1. CDR1 and CDR2 (germline): MNHEY, SVGEGT. The CDR3 is made up of 18 amino acids. The V segment lost 2 bases and the J segment 6 bases; nucleotides outside the gene matches: 13. CDR3 sequence (DNA): TGTGCCAGCAGTTACCCTATTGGACAGGGGGAGAGGGGTCAGCCCCAGCATTTT. It encodes CASSYPIGQGERGQPQHF.

This clonotype was counted between two and nine times. The gene calls are TRBV29-1 and TRBJ1-1, with a weak D call TRBD1 (5 bases). Trimming shortened V by 6 bases and J by 1 base, and 9 bases separated the two germline ends. Germline values: CDR1 SQVTM, CDR2 ANQGSEA. CDR3 length equals 12 residues. In DNA, the CDR3 is TGCAGCGTGGCGGGGGGGAACACTGAAGCTTTCTTT. Residues: CSVAGGNTEAFF. The full variable domain, rest sourced from reference TRBV29-1 and TRBJ1-1, is SAVISQKPSRDICQRGTSLTIQCQVDSQVTMMFWYRQQPGQSLTLIATANQGSEATYESGFVIDKFPISRPNLTFSTLTVSNMSPEDSSIYLCSVAGGNTEAFFGQGTRLTVV.

The table lists this clonotype with many counts. The chain recombines TRBV27 with TRBJ2-7, with D possibly being TRBD1 (6 bases). V was cut by 5 bases and J by 1 base, with 18 bases left in between. Germline V gene lookup returns CDR1 MNHEY and CDR2 SMNVEV (reference sequence). This CDR3 has 16 amino acids. The CDR3 DNA sequence: TGTGCCAGCAGTACTCACCGAGGACAGCCTTCCTACGAGCAGTACTTC. As protein: CASSTHRGQPSYEQYF.

This clonotype has a handful of counts. The V and J genes are TRBV3-1 and TRBJ1-1, with D uncertain. Per germline, CDR1 LGHDT and CDR2 YNNKEL (reference sequence). The CDR3 spans 14 residues. With 1 base removed from V and 1 base from J, the gap between germline ends came to 7 bases. CDR3 sequence (DNA): TGTGCCAGCAGCCAAGGGGCGGGGAACACTGAAGCTTTCTTT. It translates to CASSQGAGNTEAFF.

This sequence joins TRBV19 and TRBJ2-7, with 8 bases matching TRBD1. The ends lost 1 base at V and 2 bases at J; junction bases unmatched: 10. The V gene's germline CDR1 is LNHDA and CDR2 SQIVND (reference sequence). The CDR3 contains 17 residues. CDR3 amino acids: CASSIGTDRGWAYEQYF. Here the CDR3 DNA reads TGTGCCAGTAGTATAGGAACTGACAGGGGTTGGGCCTACGAGCAGTACTTC. Full variable domain (outside the CDR3, taken from reference TRBV19 and TRBJ2-7): DGGITQSPKYLFRKEGQNVTLSCEQNLNHDAMYWYRQDPGQGLRLIYYSQIVNDFQKGDIAEGYSVSREKKESFPLTVTSAQKNPTAFYLCASSIGTDRGWAYEQYFGPGTRLTVT.

In this sample, this clonotype turned up many times. The V and J genes are TRBV2 and TRBJ1-2; no definite D call. The CDR3 has 17 residues. With 1 base removed from V and 4 bases from J, the gap between germline ends came to 19 bases. CDR1 and CDR2 (germline): SNHLY, FYNNEI. The CDR3 loop is CASSEGARLILGYGYTF. The CDR3 bases are TGTGCCAGCAGTGAAGGTGCCAGACTAATCCTTGGCTATGGCTACACCTTC. Variable domain in full (rest from reference TRBV2 and TRBJ1-2): EPEVTQTPSHQVTQMGQEVILRCVPISNHLYFYWYRQILGQKVEFLVSFYNNEISEKSEIFDDQFSVERPDGSNFTLKIRSTKLEDSAMYFCASSEGARLILGYGYTFGSGTRLTVV.

This clonotype was seen a few times. This chain connects TRBV5-4 to TRBJ1-2; unclear D gene. In germline, CDR1 is SGHNT, CDR2 YYREEE (reference sequence). This CDR3 region has 13 residues. Trimming pared 4 bases from V and 6 bases from J, leaving 13 bases between. The CDR3 bases are TGTGCCAGCAGCCAGGAGGACGGCCATGGCTACACCTTC. Translating it yields CASSQEDGHGYTF. The full variable domain, completed using reference TRBV5-4 and TRBJ1-2, is ETGVTQSPTHLIKTRGQQVTLRCSSQSGHNTVSWYQQALGQGPQFIFQYYREEENGRGNFPPRFSGLQFPNYSSELNVNALELDDSALYLCASSQEDGHGYTFGSGTRLTVV.

This clonotype was recorded a few times. The V and J genes are TRBV19 and TRBJ1-1; the match to TRBD1 covers 7 bases. Germline CDR1 reads LNHDA; CDR2 reads SQIVND (reference sequence). The length of the CDR3 is 15 residues. V dropped 7 bases and J dropped 4; count of bases not matched to a gene: 12. This CDR3 reads CASTPTGPGSTEAFF. As DNA, the CDR3 is TGTGCCAGTACCCCGACAGGGCCCGGTAGCACTGAAGCTTTCTTT.

The chain combines TRBV12-3 or TRBV12-4 with TRBJ2-3; no clear D. The ends were cut back, 6 bases at V and 4 bases at J, with 14 bases in the middle. The CDR3 runs 14 residues. The CDR3 DNA follows: TGTGCCAGCAGCGACACTCAGACCCCAGATACGCAGTATTTT. It is translated as CASSDTQTPDTQYF.